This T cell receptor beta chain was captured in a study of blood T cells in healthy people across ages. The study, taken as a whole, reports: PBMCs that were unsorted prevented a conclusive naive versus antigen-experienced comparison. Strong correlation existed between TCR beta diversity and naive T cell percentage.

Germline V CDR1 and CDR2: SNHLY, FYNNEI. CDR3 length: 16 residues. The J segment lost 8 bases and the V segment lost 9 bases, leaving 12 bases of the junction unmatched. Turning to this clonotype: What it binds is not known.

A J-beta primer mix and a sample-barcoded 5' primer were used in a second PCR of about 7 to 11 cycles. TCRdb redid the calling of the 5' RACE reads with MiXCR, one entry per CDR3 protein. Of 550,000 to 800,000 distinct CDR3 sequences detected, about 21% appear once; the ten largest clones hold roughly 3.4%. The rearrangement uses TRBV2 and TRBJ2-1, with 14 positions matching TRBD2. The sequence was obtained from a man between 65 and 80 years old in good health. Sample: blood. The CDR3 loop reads CASSGRTSGRSYEQFF. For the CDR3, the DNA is TGTGCCAGTTCCGGCCGGACTAGCGGGAGGTCCTATGAGCAGTTCTTC.